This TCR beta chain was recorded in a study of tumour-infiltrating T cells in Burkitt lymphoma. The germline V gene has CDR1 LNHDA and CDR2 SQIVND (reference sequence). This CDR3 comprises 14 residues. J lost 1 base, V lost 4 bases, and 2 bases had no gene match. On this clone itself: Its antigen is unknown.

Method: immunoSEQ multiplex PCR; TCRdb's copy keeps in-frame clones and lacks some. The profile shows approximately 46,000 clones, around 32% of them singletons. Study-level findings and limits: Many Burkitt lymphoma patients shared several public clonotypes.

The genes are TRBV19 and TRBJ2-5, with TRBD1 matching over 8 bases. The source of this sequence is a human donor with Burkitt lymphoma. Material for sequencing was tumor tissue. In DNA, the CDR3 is TGTGCCAGTAGTAATGACAGGGGCCAAGAGACCCAGTACTTC. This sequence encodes CASSNDRGQETQYF.